Ten or more counts support the clone carrying this T cell receptor beta chain. The data were taken from a study of cytomegalovirus exposure and HLA in healthy donors. Trimming cost V 0 bases and J 4 bases, with 13 bases left between them. Per the germline V gene, CDR1 is LGHNA and CDR2 is YNFKEQ. This CDR3 contains 16 residues. PCR involved 60 Vbeta and 13 Jbeta primers. Produced via immunoSEQ multiplex PCR; TCRdb's table is partial and in-frame only. The table shows about 160,000 clones, with roughly 81% occurring only once. The sample taken for sequencing was PBMCs. The receptor was isolated from a woman aged 50 to 60 in good health and CMV-seronegative. V is TRBV4-2 and J is TRBJ2-1; maybe TRBD2 (5 bases). The CDR3 DNA reads TGTGCCAGCAGCCAAGATGAGGGAACCGGATACAATGAGCAGTTCTTC. The encoded protein is CASSQDEGTGYNEQFF.